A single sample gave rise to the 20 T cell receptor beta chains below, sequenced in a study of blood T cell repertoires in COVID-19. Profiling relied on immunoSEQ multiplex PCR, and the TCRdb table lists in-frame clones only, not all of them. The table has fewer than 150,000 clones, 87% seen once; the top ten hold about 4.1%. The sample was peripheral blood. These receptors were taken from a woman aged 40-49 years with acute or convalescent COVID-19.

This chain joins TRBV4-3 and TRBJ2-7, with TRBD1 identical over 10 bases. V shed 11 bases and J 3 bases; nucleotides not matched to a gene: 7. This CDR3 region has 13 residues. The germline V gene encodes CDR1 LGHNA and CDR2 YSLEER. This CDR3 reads CAAGTGALYEQYF. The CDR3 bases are TGCGCCGCCGGGACAGGGGCGCTCTACGAGCAGTACTTC.

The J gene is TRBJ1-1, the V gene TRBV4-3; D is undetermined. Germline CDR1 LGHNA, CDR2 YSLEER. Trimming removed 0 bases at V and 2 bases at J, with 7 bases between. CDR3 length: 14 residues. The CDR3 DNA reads TGCGCCAGCAGCCAAGACATCCTAAACACTGAAGCTTTCTTT. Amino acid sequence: CASSQDILNTEAFF.

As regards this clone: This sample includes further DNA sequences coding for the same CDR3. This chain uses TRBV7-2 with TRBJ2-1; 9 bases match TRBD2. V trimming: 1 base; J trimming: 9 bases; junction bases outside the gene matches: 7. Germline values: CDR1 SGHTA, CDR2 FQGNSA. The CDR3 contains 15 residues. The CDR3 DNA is TGTGCCAGCAGCTTAGGCGGGACTAGCAGGGGTGAGCAGTTCTTC. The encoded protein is CASSLGGTSRGEQFF.

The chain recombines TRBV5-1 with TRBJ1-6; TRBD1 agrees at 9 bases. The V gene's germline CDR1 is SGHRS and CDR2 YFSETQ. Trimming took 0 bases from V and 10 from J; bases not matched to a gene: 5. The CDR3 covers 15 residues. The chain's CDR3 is CASSLAGTGFSPLHF. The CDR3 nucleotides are TGCGCCAGCAGCTTGGCCGGGACAGGGTTCTCACCCCTCCACTTT.

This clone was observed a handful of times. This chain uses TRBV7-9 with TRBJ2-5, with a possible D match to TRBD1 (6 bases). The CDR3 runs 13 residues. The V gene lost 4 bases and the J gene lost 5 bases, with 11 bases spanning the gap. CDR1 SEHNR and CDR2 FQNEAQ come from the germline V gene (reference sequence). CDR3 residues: CASSSRGPETQYF. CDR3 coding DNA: TGTGCCAGCAGCTCCAGGGGTCCCGAGACCCAGTACTTC.

Here the CDR3 reads CASPGTGKGNEQFF. In DNA form, the CDR3 reads TGTGCCAGCCCCGGGACTGGGAAAGGCAATGAGCAGTTCTTC. The V gene is TRBV2, the J gene TRBJ2-1, with D possibly being TRBD2 (6 bases). This CDR3 has 14 amino acids. In germline, CDR1 is SNHLY, CDR2 FYNNEI. V dropped 8 bases and J dropped 6 bases, with 17 bases sitting between them.

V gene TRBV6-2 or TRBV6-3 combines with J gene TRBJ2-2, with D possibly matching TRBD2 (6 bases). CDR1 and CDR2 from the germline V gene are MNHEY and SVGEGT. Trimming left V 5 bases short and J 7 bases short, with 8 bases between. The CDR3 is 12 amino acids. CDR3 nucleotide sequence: TGTGCCAGCAGTGGGGGAGGCGGGGAGCTGTTTTTT. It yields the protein CASSGGGGELFF.

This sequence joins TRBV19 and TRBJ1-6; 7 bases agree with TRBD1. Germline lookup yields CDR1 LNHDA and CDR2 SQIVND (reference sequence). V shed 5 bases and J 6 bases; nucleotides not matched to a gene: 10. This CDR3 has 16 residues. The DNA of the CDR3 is TGTGCCAGTAGTTTACTACCGGGACAGAGTAATTCACCCCTCCACTTT. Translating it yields CASSLLPGQSNSPLHF.

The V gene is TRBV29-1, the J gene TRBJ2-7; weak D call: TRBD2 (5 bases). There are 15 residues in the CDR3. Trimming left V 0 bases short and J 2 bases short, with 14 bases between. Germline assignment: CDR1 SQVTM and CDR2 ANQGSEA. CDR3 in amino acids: CSVEDRAVGTYEQYF. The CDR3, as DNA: TGCAGCGTTGAAGATCGGGCAGTCGGGACCTACGAGCAGTACTTC.

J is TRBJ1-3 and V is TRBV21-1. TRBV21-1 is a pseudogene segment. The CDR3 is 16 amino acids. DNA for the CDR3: TGTGCCAGCACCGACGAGGGCGGAATCTCTGGAAACACCATATATTTT. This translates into CASTDEGGISGNTIYF.

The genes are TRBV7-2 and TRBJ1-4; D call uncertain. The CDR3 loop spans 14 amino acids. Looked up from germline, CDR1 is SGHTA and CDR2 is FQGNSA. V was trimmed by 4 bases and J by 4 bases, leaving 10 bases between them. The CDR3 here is CASSSSGFNEKLFF. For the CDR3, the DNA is TGTGCCAGCAGCTCCTCGGGGTTTAATGAAAAACTGTTTTTT.

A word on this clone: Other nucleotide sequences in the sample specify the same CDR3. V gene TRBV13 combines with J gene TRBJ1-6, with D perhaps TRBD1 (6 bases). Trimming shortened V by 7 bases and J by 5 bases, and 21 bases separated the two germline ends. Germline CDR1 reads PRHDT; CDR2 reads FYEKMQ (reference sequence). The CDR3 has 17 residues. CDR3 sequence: CASTEGSTGFNNSPLHF. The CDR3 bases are TGTGCCAGCACCGAAGGGAGTACAGGGTTTAATAATTCACCCCTCCACTTT.

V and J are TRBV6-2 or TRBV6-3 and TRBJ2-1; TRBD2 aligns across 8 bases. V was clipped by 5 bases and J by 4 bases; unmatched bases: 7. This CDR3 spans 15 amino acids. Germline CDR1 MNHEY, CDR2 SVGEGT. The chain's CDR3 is CASSALAGLYNEQFF. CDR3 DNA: TGTGCCAGCAGTGCCCTAGCGGGCCTATACAATGAGCAGTTCTTC.

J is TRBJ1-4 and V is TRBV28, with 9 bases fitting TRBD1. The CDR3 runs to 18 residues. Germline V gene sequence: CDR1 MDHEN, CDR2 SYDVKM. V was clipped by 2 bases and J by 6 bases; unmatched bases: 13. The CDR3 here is CASSLLRDRESWDEKLFF. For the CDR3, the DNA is TGTGCCAGCAGTTTACTCAGGGACAGGGAAAGTTGGGATGAAAAACTGTTTTTT.

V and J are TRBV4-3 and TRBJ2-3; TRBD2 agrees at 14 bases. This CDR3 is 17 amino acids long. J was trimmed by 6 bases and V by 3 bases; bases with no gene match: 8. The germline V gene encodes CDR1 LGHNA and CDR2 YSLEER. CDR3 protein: CASSQGTSGSRADTQYF. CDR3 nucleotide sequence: TGCGCCAGCAGCCAGGGGACTAGCGGGAGTAGGGCGGATACGCAGTATTTT.

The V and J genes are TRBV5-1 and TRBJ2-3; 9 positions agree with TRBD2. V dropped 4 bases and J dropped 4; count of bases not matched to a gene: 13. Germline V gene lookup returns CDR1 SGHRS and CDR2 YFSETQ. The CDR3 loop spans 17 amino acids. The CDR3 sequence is CASSTRSGTSYADTQYF. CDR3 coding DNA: TGCGCCAGCAGCACCCGGAGTGGGACTAGCTATGCAGATACGCAGTATTTT.

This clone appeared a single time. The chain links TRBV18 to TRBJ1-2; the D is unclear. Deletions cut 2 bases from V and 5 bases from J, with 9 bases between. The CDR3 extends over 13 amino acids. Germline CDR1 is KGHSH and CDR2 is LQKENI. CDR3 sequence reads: CASSPGREYGYTF. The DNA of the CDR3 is TGTGCCAGCTCACCAGGGAGGGAATATGGCTACACCTTC.

The CDR3 sequence: CASSLDGTGAGSPLHF. CDR3 nucleotide sequence: TGTGCCAGCAGCTTAGATGGGACAGGAGCTGGATCACCCCTCCACTTT. V gene TRBV7-9 combines with J gene TRBJ1-6, with 8 bases aligning to TRBD1. This CDR3 region has 16 residues. J lost 10 bases, V lost 1 base, and 9 bases had no gene match. CDR1 is SEHNR, CDR2 FQNEAQ, per germline (reference sequence).

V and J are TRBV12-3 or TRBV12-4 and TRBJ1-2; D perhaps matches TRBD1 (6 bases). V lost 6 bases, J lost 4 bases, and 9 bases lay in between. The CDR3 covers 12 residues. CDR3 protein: CASSPDSYGYTF. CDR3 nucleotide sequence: TGTGCCAGCAGCCCGGACAGCTATGGCTACACCTTC.

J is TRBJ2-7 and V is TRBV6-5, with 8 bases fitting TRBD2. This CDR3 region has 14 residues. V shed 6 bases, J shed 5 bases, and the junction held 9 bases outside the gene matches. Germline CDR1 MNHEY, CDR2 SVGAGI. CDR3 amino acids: CASRAGTSYNEQYF. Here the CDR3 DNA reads TGTGCCAGCAGAGCCGGGACTAGTTACAACGAGCAGTACTTC.